Listed below are T cell receptor beta chains from one sample, sequenced in a study of T cells expressing NK-cell markers. No DNA is given; TCRdb re-called the 5' RACE reads and lists each CDR3 protein once. The sample table sets out about 460,000 distinct CDR3 sequences. The source material was blood T cells: a sorted CD56 or NKG2C T cell subset, CD4+ or CD8+ T cells, or bulk PBMC T cells (not recorded which). All receptors derive from a woman between 45 and 60 years old in good health. Both conserved end residues are part of each CDR3.

j_call: TRBJ2-3; v_call: TRBV24-1; cdr3_aa: CATAGTSGGLGDTQYF
j_call: TRBJ2-5; v_call: TRBV5-1; cdr3_aa: CASSGVSRLIQETQYF
j_call: TRBJ2-7; v_call: TRBV3-1; cdr3_aa: CASSQERGFRSYEQYF
j_call: TRBJ2-5; v_call: TRBV20-1; cdr3_aa: CSATGTRQETQYF
j_call: TRBJ2-1; v_call: TRBV4-1; cdr3_aa: CASAPSGLANNEQFF
j_call: TRBJ2-1; v_call: TRBV6-5; cdr3_aa: CASVTSGSINEQFF
j_call: TRBJ1-1; v_call: TRBV5-1; cdr3_aa: CASSPTWGVEAFF
j_call: TRBJ1-1; v_call: TRBV29-1; cdr3_aa: CSVSEDRGNTEAFF
j_call: TRBJ2-3; v_call: TRBV7-9; cdr3_aa: CASSPLSETDTQYF
j_call: TRBJ2-3; v_call: TRBV7-3; cdr3_aa: CASSGRGRGDTQYF
j_call: TRBJ2-3; v_call: TRBV24-1; cdr3_aa: CATLAEGTDTQYF
j_call: TRBJ2-6; v_call: TRBV5-1; cdr3_aa: CASSSTGRSGANVLTF
j_call: TRBJ2-3; v_call: TRBV24-1; cdr3_aa: CATSVASTDTQYF
j_call: TRBJ2-3; v_call: TRBV2; cdr3_aa: CASSDDGTGVTQYF